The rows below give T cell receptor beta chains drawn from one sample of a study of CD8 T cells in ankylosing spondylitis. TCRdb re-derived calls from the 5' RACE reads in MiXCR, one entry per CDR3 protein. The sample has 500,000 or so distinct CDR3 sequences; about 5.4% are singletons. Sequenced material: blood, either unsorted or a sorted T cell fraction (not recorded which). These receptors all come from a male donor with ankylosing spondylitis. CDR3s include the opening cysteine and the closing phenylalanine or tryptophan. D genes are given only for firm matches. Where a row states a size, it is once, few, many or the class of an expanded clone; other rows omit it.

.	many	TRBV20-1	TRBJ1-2	CSARVGGRYGYTF	TGCAGTGCTAGAGTGGGGGGAAGGTATGGCTACACCTTC
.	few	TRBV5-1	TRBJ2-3	CASSQGPLTDTQYF	TGCGCCAGCAGCCAGGGACCCCTCACAGATACGCAGTATTTT
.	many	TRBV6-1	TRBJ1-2	CASSGGWIYGYTF	TGTGCCAGCAGCGGTGGATGGATCTATGGCTACACCTTC
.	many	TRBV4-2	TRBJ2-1	CASSHSNPRTVEQFF	TGTGCCAGCAGCCATTCCAACCCCCGGACAGTTGAGCAGTTCTTC
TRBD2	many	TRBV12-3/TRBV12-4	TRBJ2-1	CASSPRTSGGRYEQFF	TGTGCCAGCAGTCCTCGGACTAGCGGGGGCAGGTATGAGCAGTTCTTC
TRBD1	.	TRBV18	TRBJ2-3	CASSPGQRSTDTQYF	TGTGCCAGCTCACCGGGACAGAGATCCACAGATACGCAGTATTTT
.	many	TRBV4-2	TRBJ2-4	CASSQYREGVTKNIQYF	TGTGCCAGCAGCCAATACCGGGAAGGGGTAACCAAAAACATTCAGTACTTC
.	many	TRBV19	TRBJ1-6	CASSPIGRASPLHF	TGTGCCAGTAGTCCTATTGGGAGGGCTTCACCCCTCCACTTT
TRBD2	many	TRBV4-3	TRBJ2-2	CASSQALNGRVGELFF	TGCGCCAGCAGCCAAGCTTTGAACGGGAGGGTCGGGGAGCTGTTTTTT
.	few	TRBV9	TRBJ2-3	CASSVGVEDTQYF	TGTGCCAGCAGCGTAGGGGTCGAAGATACGCAGTATTTT
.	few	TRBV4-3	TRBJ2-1	CASSPLSRGDHEQFF	TGCGCCAGCAGCCCCCTGAGCAGGGGGGACCATGAGCAGTTCTTC
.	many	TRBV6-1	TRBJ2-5	CASSRGDQETQYF	TGTGCCAGCAGCAGGGGGGATCAAGAGACCCAGTACTTC
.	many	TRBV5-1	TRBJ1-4	CASSLGLLKATNEKLFF	TGCGCCAGCAGCTTGGGACTATTGAAGGCAACTAATGAAAAACTGTTTTTT
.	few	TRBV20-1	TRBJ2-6	CSVPSLDAGANVLTF	TGCAGTGTCCCAAGTTTGGACGCTGGGGCCAACGTCCTGACTTTC
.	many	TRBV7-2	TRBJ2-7	CASSSRRGTYEQYF	TGTGCCAGCAGCTCCCGAAGAGGGACCTACGAGCAGTACTTC
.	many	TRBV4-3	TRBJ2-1	CASSQDNFGGNEQFF	TGCGCCAGCAGCCAAGACAATTTTGGCGGGAATGAGCAGTTCTTC
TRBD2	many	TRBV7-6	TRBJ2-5	CASSFRTSGSGTQYF	TGTGCCAGCAGCTTTCGGACTAGCGGGAGTGGGACCCAGTACTTC
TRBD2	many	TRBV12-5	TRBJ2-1	CASGSLAGGDEQFF	TGTGCTAGTGGTTCCTTAGCGGGGGGCGATGAGCAGTTCTTC
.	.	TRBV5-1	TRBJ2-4	CASSSGKAKNIQYF	TGCGCCAGCAGCTCAGGGAAAGCCAAAAACATTCAGTACTTC
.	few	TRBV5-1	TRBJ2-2	CASSSMGPQTGELFF	TGCGCCAGCAGCTCCATGGGGCCCCAAACCGGGGAGCTGTTTTTT
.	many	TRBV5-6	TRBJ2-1	CASSLHNEQFF	TGTGCCAGCAGCTTACACAATGAGCAGTTCTTC
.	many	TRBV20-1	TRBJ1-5	CSARAQSNQPQHF	TGCAGTGCTAGAGCTCAGAGCAATCAGCCCCAGCATTTT
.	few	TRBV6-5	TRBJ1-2	CASSWTADYGYTF	TGTGCCAGCAGTTGGACAGCAGATTATGGCTACACCTTC
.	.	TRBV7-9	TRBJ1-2	CASSLAEAGYGYTF	TGTGCCAGCAGCTTAGCGGAGGCAGGGTATGGCTACACCTTC
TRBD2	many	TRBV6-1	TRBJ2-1	CASNNGLAYNEQFF	TGTGCCAGCAACAACGGACTAGCCTACAATGAGCAGTTCTTC
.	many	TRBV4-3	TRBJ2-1	CASSQDYQGAYNEQFF	TGCGCCAGCAGCCAAGATTATCAGGGAGCTTACAATGAGCAGTTCTTC
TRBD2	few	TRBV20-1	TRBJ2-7	CSARDSSSGNGEQYF	TGCAGTGCTAGAGATAGTTCTAGCGGGAATGGCGAGCAGTACTTC
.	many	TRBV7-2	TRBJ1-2	CASSLGGVRFRFGYTF	TGTGCCAGCAGCTTAGGAGGGGTCCGCTTTAGGTTCGGCTACACCTTC
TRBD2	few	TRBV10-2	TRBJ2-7	CASTPARLAGELGQYF	TGCGCCAGCACCCCCGCTAGACTAGCGGGAGAGCTAGGGCAGTACTTC
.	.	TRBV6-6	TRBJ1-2	CASSSLYNYGYTF	TGTGCCAGCAGTTCCTTGTATAACTATGGCTACACCTTC
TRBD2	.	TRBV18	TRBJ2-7	CASSPGDISGGEYEQYF	TGTGCCAGCTCACCAGGGGACATCAGCGGGGGGGAATACGAGCAGTACTTC
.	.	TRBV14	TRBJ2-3	CATKSLRGTDTQYF	TGTGCCACCAAAAGCCTACGCGGCACAGATACGCAGTATTTT
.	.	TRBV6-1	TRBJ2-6	CASLRGASGANVLTF	TGTGCCAGCCTCAGGGGAGCCTCTGGGGCCAACGTCCTGACTTTC
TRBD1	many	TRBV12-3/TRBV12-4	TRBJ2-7	CASSLRGQGSYEQYF	TGTGCCAGCAGCCTACGCGGACAGGGATCCTACGAGCAGTACTTC
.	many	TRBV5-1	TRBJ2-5	CASSSGQTVQQETQYF	TGCGCCAGCAGCTCCGGACAGACAGTACAACAAGAGACCCAGTACTTC
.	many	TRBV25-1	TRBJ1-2	CASSEDRNGYTF	TGTGCCAGCAGTGAAGACAGAAATGGCTACACCTTC
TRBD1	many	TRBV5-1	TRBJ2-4	CASSLGQGIAIQYF	TGCGCCAGCAGCTTGGGACAGGGGATTGCCATTCAGTACTTC
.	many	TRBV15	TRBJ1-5	CATLSSGGRSNQPQHF	TGTGCCACCCTATCTAGCGGGGGACGGAGCAATCAGCCCCAGCATTTT
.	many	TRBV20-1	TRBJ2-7	CSATPGGREQYF	TGCAGTGCTACCCCCGGGGGCAGGGAGCAGTACTTC
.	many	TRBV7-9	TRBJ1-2	CASSLESVYGYTF	TGTGCCAGCAGCTTAGAATCGGTCTATGGCTACACCTTC
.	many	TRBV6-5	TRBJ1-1	CASSTRRAEAFF	TGTGCCAGCAGTACCCGTCGCGCTGAAGCTTTCTTT
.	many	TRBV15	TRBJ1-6	CATREGQGHRNSPLHF	TGTGCCACCAGAGAGGGCCAGGGACATAGAAATTCACCCCTCCACTTT
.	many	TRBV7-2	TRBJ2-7	CASSLARGRDEQYF	TGTGCCAGCAGCTTAGCCAGGGGACGGGACGAGCAGTACTTC
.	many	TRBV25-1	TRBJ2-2	CASSDRDTLNTGELFF	TGTGCCAGCAGTGATCGAGACACACTGAACACCGGGGAGCTGTTTTTT
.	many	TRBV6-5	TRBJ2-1	CASSYVVVLGSDNEQFF	TGTGCCAGCAGTTACGTTGTCGTCTTGGGCTCCGACAATGAGCAGTTCTTC
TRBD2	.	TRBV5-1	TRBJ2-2	CASSPAAGGRSTGELFF	TGCGCCAGCAGCCCGGCGGCGGGAGGACGGAGCACCGGGGAGCTGTTTTTT
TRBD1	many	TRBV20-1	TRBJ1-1	CSARDWAQGAPEAFF	TGCAGTGCTAGAGATTGGGCACAGGGGGCTCCTGAAGCTTTCTTT
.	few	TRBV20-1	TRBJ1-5	CSASPREYNQPQHF	TGCAGTGCAAGCCCCAGGGAGTACAATCAGCCCCAGCATTTT
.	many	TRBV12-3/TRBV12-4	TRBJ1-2	CASTRGVDYGYTF	TGTGCCAGCACCCGAGGGGTAGACTATGGCTACACCTTC
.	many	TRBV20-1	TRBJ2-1	CSAPRRSEQFF	TGCAGTGCACCTCGTAGAAGTGAGCAGTTCTTC
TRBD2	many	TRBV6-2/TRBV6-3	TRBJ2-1	CASNDPASGGDEQFF	TGTGCCAGCAACGACCCAGCTAGCGGAGGGGATGAGCAGTTCTTC
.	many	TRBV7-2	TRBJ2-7	CASSFRQGHEQYF	TGTGCCAGCAGCTTCAGGCAGGGCCACGAGCAGTACTTC